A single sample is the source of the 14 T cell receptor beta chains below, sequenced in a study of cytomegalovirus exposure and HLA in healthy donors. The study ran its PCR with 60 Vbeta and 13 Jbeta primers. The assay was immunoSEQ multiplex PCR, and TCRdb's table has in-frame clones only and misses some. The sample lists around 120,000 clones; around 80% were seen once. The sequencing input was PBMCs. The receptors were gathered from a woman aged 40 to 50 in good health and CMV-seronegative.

The CDR3 loop is CASSLAEYREQYF. CDR3 coding DNA: TGTGCCAGCAGCTTAGCTGAGTATCGCGAGCAGTACTTC. The rearrangement links TRBV7-9 to TRBJ2-7; D not certain. Germline CDR1 reads SEHNR; CDR2 reads FQNEAQ (reference sequence). This CDR3 is 13 amino acids long. V was pared by 0 bases and J by 6 bases, with 9 bases between.

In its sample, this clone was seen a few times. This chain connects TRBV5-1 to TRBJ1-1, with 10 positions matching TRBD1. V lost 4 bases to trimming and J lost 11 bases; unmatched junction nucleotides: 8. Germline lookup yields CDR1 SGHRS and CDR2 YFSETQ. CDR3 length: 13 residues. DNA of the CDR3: TGCGCCAGCAGCGAGACAGGGGGCGTTTGGGCTTTCTTT. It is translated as CASSETGGVWAFF. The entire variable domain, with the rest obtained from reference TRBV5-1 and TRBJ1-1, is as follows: KAGVTQTPRYLIKTRGQQVTLSCSPISGHRSVSWYQQTPGQGLQFLFEYFSETQRNKGNFPGRFSGRQFSNSRSEMNVSTLELGDSALYLCASSETGGVWAFFGQGTRLTVV.

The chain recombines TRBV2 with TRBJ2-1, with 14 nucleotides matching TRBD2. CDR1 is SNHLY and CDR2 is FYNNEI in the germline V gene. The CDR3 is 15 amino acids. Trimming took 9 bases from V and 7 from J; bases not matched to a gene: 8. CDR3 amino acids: CARTPGTSGRNEQFF. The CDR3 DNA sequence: TGTGCCAGAACCCCCGGGACTAGCGGGAGAAATGAGCAGTTCTTC.

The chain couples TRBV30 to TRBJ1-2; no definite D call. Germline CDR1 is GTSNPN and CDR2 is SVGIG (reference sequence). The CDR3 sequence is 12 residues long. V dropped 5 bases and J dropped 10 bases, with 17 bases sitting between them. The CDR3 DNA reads TGTGCCTGGGCTCATCCTCCCGGTTCCTACACCTTC. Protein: CAWAHPPGSYTF. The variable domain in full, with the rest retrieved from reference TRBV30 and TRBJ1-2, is SQTIHQWPATLVQPVGSPLSLECTVEGTSNPNLYWYRQAAGRGLQLLFYSVGIGQISSEVPQNLSASRPQDRQFILSSKKLLLSDSGFYLCAWAHPPGSYTFGSGTRLTVV.

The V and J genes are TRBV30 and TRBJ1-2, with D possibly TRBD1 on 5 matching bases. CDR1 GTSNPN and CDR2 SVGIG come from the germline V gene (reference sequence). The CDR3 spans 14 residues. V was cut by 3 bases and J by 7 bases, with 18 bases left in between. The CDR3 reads CAWSTRAQGRGYTF. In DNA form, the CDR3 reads TGTGCCTGGAGCACCAGGGCCCAAGGACGTGGCTACACCTTC.

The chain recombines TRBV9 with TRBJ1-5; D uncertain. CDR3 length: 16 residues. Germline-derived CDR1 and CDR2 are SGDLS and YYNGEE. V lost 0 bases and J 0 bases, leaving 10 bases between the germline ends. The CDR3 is CASSVGPGSSNQPQHF. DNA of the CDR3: TGTGCCAGCAGCGTAGGCCCCGGGTCTAGCAATCAGCCCCAGCATTTT.

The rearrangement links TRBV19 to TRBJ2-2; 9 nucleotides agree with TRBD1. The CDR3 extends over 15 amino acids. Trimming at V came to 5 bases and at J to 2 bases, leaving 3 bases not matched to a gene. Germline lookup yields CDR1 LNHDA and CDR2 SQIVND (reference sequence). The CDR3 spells CASSATGGNTGELFF. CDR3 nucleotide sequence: TGTGCCAGTAGTGCTACAGGGGGCAACACCGGGGAGCTGTTTTTT.

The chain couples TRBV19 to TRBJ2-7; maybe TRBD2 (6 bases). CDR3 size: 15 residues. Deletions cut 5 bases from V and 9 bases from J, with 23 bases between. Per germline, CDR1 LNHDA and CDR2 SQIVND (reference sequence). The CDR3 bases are TGTGCCAGTAGTGTCCGCCCGATGGGCGGGATGGGGCAGTACTTC. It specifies CASSVRPMGGMGQYF.

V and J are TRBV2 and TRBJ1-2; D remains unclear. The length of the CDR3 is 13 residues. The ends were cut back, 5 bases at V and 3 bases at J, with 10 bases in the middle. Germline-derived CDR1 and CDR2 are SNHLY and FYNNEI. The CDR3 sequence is CASSIDMYYGYTF. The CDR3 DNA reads TGTGCCAGCAGTATTGACATGTACTATGGCTACACCTTC.

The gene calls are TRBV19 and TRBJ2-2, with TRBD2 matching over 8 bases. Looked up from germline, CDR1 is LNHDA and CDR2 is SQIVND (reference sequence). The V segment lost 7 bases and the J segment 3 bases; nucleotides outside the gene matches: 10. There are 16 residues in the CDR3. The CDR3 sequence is CASNRYGRADTGELFF. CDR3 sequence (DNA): TGTGCCAGTAACCGGTACGGGAGGGCCGACACCGGGGAGCTGTTTTTT.

CDR3 amino acids: CASRPGTGDPYEQYF. Here the CDR3 DNA reads TGTGCCAGCAGACCCGGGACAGGGGACCCCTACGAGCAGTACTTC. The V call is TRBV28, the J call TRBJ2-7, with 10 bases aligning to TRBD1. The CDR3 sequence is 15 residues long. V was pared by 6 bases and J by 2 bases, with 7 bases of the junction left unmatched. CDR1 is MDHEN and CDR2 is SYDVKM in the germline V gene.

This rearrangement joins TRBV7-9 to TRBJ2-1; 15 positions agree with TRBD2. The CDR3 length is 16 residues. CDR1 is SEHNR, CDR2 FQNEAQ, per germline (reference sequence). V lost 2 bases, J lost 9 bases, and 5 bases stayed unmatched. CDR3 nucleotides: TGTGCCAGCAGCTTAAGTGGGACTAGCGGGAGGATTGAGCAGTTCTTC. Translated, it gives CASSLSGTSGRIEQFF.

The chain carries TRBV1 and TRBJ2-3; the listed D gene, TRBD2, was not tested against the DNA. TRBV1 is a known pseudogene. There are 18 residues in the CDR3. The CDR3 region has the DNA TGCACCAGCAGCTTGGGGGAGAAACTAGCGGGGTGCACAGATACGCAGTATTTT. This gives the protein CTSSLGEKLAGCTDTQYF.

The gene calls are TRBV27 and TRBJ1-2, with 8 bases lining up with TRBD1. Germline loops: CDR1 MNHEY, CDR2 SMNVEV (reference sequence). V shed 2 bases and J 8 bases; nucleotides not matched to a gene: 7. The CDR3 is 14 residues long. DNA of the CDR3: TGTGCCAGCAGTTTACAGGGGGCTAGGGGAGGCTACACCTTC. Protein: CASSLQGARGGYTF.